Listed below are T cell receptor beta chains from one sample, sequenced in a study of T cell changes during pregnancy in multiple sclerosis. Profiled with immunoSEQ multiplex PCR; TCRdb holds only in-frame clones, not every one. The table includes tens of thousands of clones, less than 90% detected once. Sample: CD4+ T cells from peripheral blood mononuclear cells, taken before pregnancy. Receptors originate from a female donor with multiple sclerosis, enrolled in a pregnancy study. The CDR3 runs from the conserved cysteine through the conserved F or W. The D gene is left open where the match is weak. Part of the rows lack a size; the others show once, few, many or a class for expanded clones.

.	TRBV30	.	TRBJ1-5	TGTGCCTGGAGTACGGGACTTTATAGCAATCAGCCCCAGCATTTT	CAWSTGLYSNQPQHF
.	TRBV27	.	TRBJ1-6	TGTGCCAGCAGTTTATTTCAGGGATCGCCCCCGGCCTATAATTCACCCCTCCACTTT	CASSLFQGSPPAYNSPLHF
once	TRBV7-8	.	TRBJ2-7	TGTGCCAGCAGCTCGTTGCGTACAGGGATGACCTACGAGCAGTACTTC	CASSSLRTGMTYEQYF
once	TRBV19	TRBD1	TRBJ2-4	TGTGCCAGTAGCATCCGGGACAGGGAAAGGGACATTCAGTACTTC	CASSIRDRERDIQYF
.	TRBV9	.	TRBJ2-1	TGTGCCAGCAGCGCCAATTACGGGTGGGATGAGCAGTTCTTC	CASSANYGWDEQFF
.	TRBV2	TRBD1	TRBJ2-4	TGTGCCAGCAGTAGGGCCCGGGGACAGGGTAACATTCAGTACTTC	CASSRARGQGNIQYF
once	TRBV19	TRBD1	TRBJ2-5	TGTGCCAGTAGGGACAGGGGGCAAGGAGAGACCCAGTACTTC	CASRDRGQGETQYF
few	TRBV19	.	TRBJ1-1	TGTGCCAGTAGCGCAGGGATCAGTACTGAAGCTTTCTTT	CASSAGISTEAFF
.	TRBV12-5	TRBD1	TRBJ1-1	TGTGCTAGTGGTTTGCCCCCGACAGGGTTGAACACTGAAGCTTTCTTT	CASGLPPTGLNTEAFF
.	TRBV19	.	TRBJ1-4	TGTGCCAGTAGTTTTAGGGGAACCACTAATGAAAAACTGTTTTTT	CASSFRGTTNEKLFF
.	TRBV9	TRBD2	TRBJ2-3	TGTGCCAGCAGCCAACTAGCGGGGGGCACAGATACGCAGTATTTT	CASSQLAGGTDTQYF
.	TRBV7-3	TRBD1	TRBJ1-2	TGTGCCAGCAGCCCCTCAGGGGGTAGTGGCTACACCTTC	CASSPSGGSGYTF
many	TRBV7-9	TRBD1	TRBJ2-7	TGTGCCAGCAGCTTCAACAGGGGGCCGAGCGAGCAGTACTTC	CASSFNRGPSEQYF
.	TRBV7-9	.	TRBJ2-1	TGTGCCTCCCGGCGGGATTCCTACAATGAGCAGTTCTTC	CASRRDSYNEQFF
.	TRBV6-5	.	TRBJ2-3	TGTGCCAGCAGTCCTAACTCAGATACGCAGTATTTT	CASSPNSDTQYF
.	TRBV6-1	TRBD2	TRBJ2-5	TGTGCCAGCAGTGGGGGACTAGCGCAAGAGACCCAGTACTTC	CASSGGLAQETQYF
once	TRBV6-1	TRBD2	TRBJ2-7	TGTGCCAGCAGTGAACAAGCGGGAGGGGGGGGAGAGCAGTACTTC	CASSEQAGGGGEQYF
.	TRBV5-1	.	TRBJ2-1	TGCGCCAGCAGCTCTGTGACAGGAAACAATGAGCAGTTCTTC	CASSSVTGNNEQFF
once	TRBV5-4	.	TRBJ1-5	TGTGCCAGCAGCCTAGACGCCGAGTTGCCCCAGCATTTT	CASSLDAELPQHF
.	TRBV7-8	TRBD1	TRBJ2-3	TGTGCCAGCAGCTTAGCGCAAGGGGGCTGGACTAGCACAGATACGCAGTATTTT	CASSLAQGGWTSTDTQYF
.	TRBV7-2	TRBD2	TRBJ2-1	TGTGCCAGCAGCTTAGGGGGGGATAGCGGGAGGGGTCCCTACAATGAGCAGTTCTTC	CASSLGGDSGRGPYNEQFF
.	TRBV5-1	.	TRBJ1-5	TGCGCCAGCAGTGCCCAGGGAGGCTTCGAGCCCCAGCATTTT	CASSAQGGFEPQHF
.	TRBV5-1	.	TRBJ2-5	TGCGCCAGCAGCTTGGATCCGGGAGCAGGGACCCAGTACTTC	CASSLDPGAGTQYF
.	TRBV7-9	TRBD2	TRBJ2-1	TGTGCCAGCAGCTTAGCGACTAGCGGGAAATACAATGAGCAGTTCTTC	CASSLATSGKYNEQFF
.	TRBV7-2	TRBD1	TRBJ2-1	TGTGCCAGCAGCCCTCTCAAGGCAGGGGGCCATGAGCAGTTCTTC	CASSPLKAGGHEQFF
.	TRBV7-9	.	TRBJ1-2	TGTGCCAGCAGGGGAGGGGGATCCTATGGCTACACCTTC	CASRGGGSYGYTF